A selection of T cell receptor beta chains follows, all from one sample in a study of control samples from healthy donors and cancer patients. Measured with immunoSEQ multiplex PCR; TCRdb has only the in-frame clones, and not every one. This sample carries about 150,000 clones, approximately 91% of them seen once, and the ten largest clones take around 4.9%. Sequenced input: blood. These receptors were obtained from a man aged 25-45 years in good health. Both conserved end residues are part of each CDR3. D genes are given only for firm matches. A row's size may be missing; if present it is once, few, many or a size class.

d_call	v_call	j_call	clone_size	cdr3_aa	cdr3_nt
-	TRBV4-1	TRBJ2-2	-	CASSPHGGGFNTGELFF	TGCGCCAGCAGCCCACACGGAGGGGGGTTTAACACCGGGGAGCTGTTTTTT
-	TRBV4-1	TRBJ1-5	-	CASSQEGGRGSNQPQHF	TGCGCCAGCAGCCAAGAGGGAGGCCGGGGTAGCAATCAGCCCCAGCATTTT
-	TRBV18	TRBJ2-1	-	CASSPPAAKLLWGQFF	TGTGCCAGCTCACCACCGGCAGCGAAACTACTTTGGGGGCAGTTCTTC
TRBD1	TRBV6-5	TRBJ2-7	-	CASSYADRGYEQYF	TGTGCCAGCAGTTACGCGGACAGGGGCTACGAGCAGTACTTC
TRBD1	TRBV6-2/TRBV6-3	TRBJ1-5	-	CASSYQGAAQPQHF	TGTGCCAGCAGTTACCAGGGGGCCGCACAGCCCCAGCATTTT
-	TRBV25-1	TRBJ1-3	-	CASSGTGLGNTIYF	TGTGCCAGCAGTGGTACAGGGCTGGGAAACACCATATATTTT
TRBD1	TRBV5-8	TRBJ1-2	-	CASSNDRDYGYTF	TGTGCCAGCAGCAACGACAGGGACTATGGCTACACCTTC
-	TRBV24-1	TRBJ2-3	-	CATSDRGVGPRFRTDTQYF	TGTGCCACCAGTGACAGGGGGGTAGGGCCTAGATTCCGCACAGATACGCAGTATTTT
-	TRBV19	TRBJ1-2	-	CASSTGFGYTF	TGTGCCAGTAGTACGGGGTTTGGCTACACCTTC
-	TRBV19	TRBJ2-7	-	CASRKGRGVYEQYF	TGTGCCAGTAGAAAGGGGAGAGGGGTCTACGAGCAGTACTTC
-	TRBV5-1	TRBJ1-1	-	CASNGEDGAGAFF	TGCGCCAGCAATGGCGAGGACGGAGCAGGGGCTTTCTTT
-	TRBV7-9	TRBJ1-1	-	CASSFTVNTEAFF	TGTGCCAGCAGCTTTACAGTGAACACTGAAGCTTTCTTT
TRBD2	TRBV19	TRBJ2-2	-	CASSINLAGEGGELFF	TGTGCCAGTAGTATTAACCTAGCGGGGGAGGGCGGGGAGCTGTTTTTT
-	TRBV18	TRBJ1-1	-	CASSPQVTSTEAFF	TGTGCCAGCTCACCCCAGGTGACAAGCACTGAAGCTTTCTTT
TRBD2	TRBV6-2/TRBV6-3	TRBJ2-1	-	CASSYGTSGISSYNEQFF	TGTGCCAGCAGTTATGGGACTAGCGGGATCAGCTCCTACAATGAGCAGTTCTTC
TRBD1	TRBV7-8	TRBJ1-1	many	CASSTNRGNTEAFF	TGTGCCAGCAGCACAAACAGGGGGAACACTGAAGCTTTCTTT
-	TRBV6-2/TRBV6-3	TRBJ1-1	-	CASSKTANTEAFF	TGTGCCAGCAGTAAGACAGCGAACACTGAAGCTTTCTTT
-	TRBV9	TRBJ2-6	-	CASSPTDLSGANVLTF	TGTGCCAGCAGTCCTACAGACCTTTCTGGGGCCAACGTCCTGACTTTC
-	TRBV29-1	TRBJ2-2	-	CSVASEGPTGELFF	TGCAGCGTTGCGTCCGAGGGACCCACCGGGGAGCTGTTTTTT
-	TRBV10-3	TRBJ1-2	-	CAISDPKAETNYGYTF	TGTGCCATCAGTGATCCAAAGGCAGAAACTAACTATGGCTACACCTTC
-	TRBV14	TRBJ2-7	-	CASSRHFYEQYF	TGTGCCAGCAGCCGACACTTCTACGAGCAGTACTTC
-	TRBV10-3	TRBJ2-7	-	CAISGHPLSLSENYEQYF	TGTGCCATCAGTGGACACCCCCTAAGTCTGTCAGAAAATTACGAGCAGTACTTC
-	TRBV19	TRBJ1-2	-	CASRTVGGYTF	TGTGCCAGTCGTACGGTTGGCGGCTACACCTTC
-	TRBV24-1	TRBJ1-5	-	CATSDDEVGPQHF	TGTGCCACCAGTGATGACGAGGTTGGGCCCCAGCATTTT
-	TRBV9	TRBJ2-3	-	CASSARGVADTQYF	TGTGCCAGCAGCGCGCGGGGAGTTGCAGATACGCAGTATTTT
-	TRBV6-6	TRBJ2-5	-	CASTLGQGLPETQYF	TGTGCCAGCACCCTGGGGCAGGGACTTCCAGAGACCCAGTACTTC
-	TRBV6-5	TRBJ2-7	-	CASSYSRGAGEQYF	TGTGCCAGCAGTTACAGCAGGGGAGCAGGCGAGCAGTACTTC
TRBD1	TRBV19	TRBJ2-3	-	CASSALRDRGRDTQYF	TGTGCCAGTAGTGCCCTCCGGGACAGGGGACGAGATACGCAGTATTTT
TRBD1	TRBV19	TRBJ2-2	-	CASSILGGYTGELFF	TGTGCCAGTAGTATATTAGGGGGCTACACCGGGGAGCTGTTTTTT
TRBD1	TRBV7-9	TRBJ2-7	-	CASSLATGGRDEQYF	TGTGCCAGCAGCTTAGCCACAGGGGGTCGGGACGAGCAGTACTTC
-	TRBV3-1/TRBV3-2	TRBJ2-1	-	CASSQVAAGNEQFF	TGTGCCAGCAGCCAAGTCGCGGCCGGGAATGAGCAGTTCTTC
TRBD1	TRBV4-2	TRBJ1-5	-	CASSQGTGLNQPQHF	TGTGCCAGCAGCCAAGGGACAGGGTTGAATCAGCCCCAGCATTTT
-	TRBV18	TRBJ1-5	-	CASSPRAGLPYSNQPQHF	TGTGCCAGCTCACCGAGGGCAGGACTCCCCTATAGCAATCAGCCCCAGCATTTT
-	TRBV7-9	TRBJ2-5	-	CASSPQMGTQYF	TGTGCCAGCAGCCCCCAGATGGGGACCCAGTACTTC
-	TRBV9	TRBJ2-3	once	CASSVFGGPSTGTDTQYF	TGTGCCAGCAGCGTATTCGGGGGGCCTAGCACGGGCACAGATACGCAGTATTTT
-	TRBV24-1	TRBJ2-1	-	CATSDLPGRAYNEQFF	TGTGCCACCAGTGATTTACCCGGGAGAGCATACAATGAGCAGTTCTTC
TRBD2	TRBV24-1	TRBJ2-1	-	CATSGSGSYDEQFF	TGTGCCACCTCCGGCAGCGGGAGCTACGATGAGCAGTTCTTC
-	TRBV9	TRBJ2-7	-	CASSVGTAGSEQYF	TGTGCCAGCAGCGTAGGAACCGCAGGATCCGAGCAGTACTTC
TRBD1	TRBV2	TRBJ1-5	-	CASSGTGGSQPQHF	TGTGCCAGCAGTGGGACAGGGGGATCTCAGCCCCAGCATTTT